This T cell receptor beta chain derives from a study of shared clonotypes between healthy human individuals. Overall study results and limits: Compared with clonotypes that all four donors shared, non-shared clonotypes had lower generation probabilities.

An assay was performed, and its level was deep. Per the original methods: Junction-only immunoSEQ data arrived without quality scores, meaning filtering differed. Profiling relied on immunoSEQ multiplex PCR, and the TCRdb table lists in-frame clones only, not all of them. The DNA was the basis for D and trimming; V, J and clone size are from that table. The profile shows around 370,000 clones, approximately 97% of them singletons. Everyone who donated was a Caucasian adult who lived in Nashville, Tennessee. Of note for this clone: Its antigen is undetermined.

The clonotype was recovered from a man aged 25-45 years in good health. Source material: memory CD8+ T cells sorted from blood. Subset meaning: CD45RO+ cells pooled with CCR7-negative TemRA cells.

The DNA of the CDR3 is TGTGCCAGCAGTGAAATGCCTAGCACAGATACGCAGTATTTT. It encodes CASSEMPSTDTQYF. The chain links TRBV6-1 to TRBJ2-3; D ambiguous. This CDR3 is 14 amino acids long. V lost 2 bases to trimming and J lost 0 bases, with 6 bases between them. Per germline, CDR1 MNHNS and CDR2 SASEGT.